This TCR beta chain was captured in a study of shared clonotypes between healthy human individuals. Whole-study results and caveats: Shared clonotypes: approximately 5% naive CD4, 3% to 3.5% naive CD8, 2% to 2.5% memory CD4, approximately 0.41% memory CD8. The represented genetic and exposure-history diversity was limited by the small number of donors.

The CDR3 runs to 11 residues. Trimming took 3 bases from V and 6 from J, leaving 5 bases between them. Germline loops: CDR1 SEHNR, CDR2 FQNEAQ (reference sequence). A note on this clone: Antigen unknown.

At deep level, the assay was performed. Libraries were prepared by immunoSEQ multiplex PCR; TCRdb keeps only in-frame clonotypes and omits some of them. The table has 1,500,000 or so clones, around 98.5% seen once. The genes are TRBV7-9 and TRBJ1-2; a possible D gene is TRBD1 (5 bases). The sample consisted of naive CD4+ T cells sorted from blood. The subset here: CD45RA+ positively selected. This clonotype was obtained from a young man in good health. CDR3 bases: TGTGCCAGCAGCTTGACAGATGGCTACACCTTC. Amino acids: CASSLTDGYTF.